This TCR beta chain was sequenced in a study of T-cell reconstitution after alpha-beta-depleted transplantation in children. General study points: Several hundred rapidly expanded clones from non-depleted graft cells reportedly supplied alpha-beta T cells about two months post-transplant. Elevated TCRbeta diversity at day 60 was traced, in some patients, to surviving recipient T cells and thymic progenitors. Diversity and T-cell counts at one year after transplant derived mostly from new T cells.

Preparation of the TCRbeta library involved a method that used unique molecular identifiers. TCRdb re-derived calls from the PCR reads in MiXCR, one entry per CDR3 protein. This sample has around 300,000 distinct CDR3 sequences, with 11% found just once. Many counts were recorded for this clonotype. What it recognizes is unknown. CDR3 length: 18 residues. Germline loops: CDR1 SGHRS, CDR2 YFSETQ. Trimming pared 4 bases from V and 0 bases from J, leaving 22 bases between. The chain uses TRBV5-1 and TRBJ1-1; no reliable D call. This specimen consisted of peripheral blood, obtained 180 days after TCRalphabeta/CD19-depleted stem cell transplant. This receptor was obtained from a male patient between 2 and 10 years old who had a stem cell transplant for chronic granulomatous disease, so the T cells may come from the graft donor. The CDR3 DNA is TGCGCCAGCAGCGCAGCCCCGGGGAAATGGGTCATGAACACTGAAGCTTTCTTT. This encodes CASSAAPGKWVMNTEAFF.